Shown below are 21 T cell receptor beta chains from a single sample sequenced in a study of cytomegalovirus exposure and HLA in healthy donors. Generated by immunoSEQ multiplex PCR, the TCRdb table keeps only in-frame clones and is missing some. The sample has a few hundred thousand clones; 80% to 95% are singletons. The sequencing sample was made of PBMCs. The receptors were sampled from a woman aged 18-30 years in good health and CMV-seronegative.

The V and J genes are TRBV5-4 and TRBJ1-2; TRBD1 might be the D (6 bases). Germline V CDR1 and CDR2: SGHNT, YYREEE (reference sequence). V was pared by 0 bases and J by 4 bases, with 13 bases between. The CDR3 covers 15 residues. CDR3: CASSLVGRGSYGYTF. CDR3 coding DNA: TGTGCCAGCAGCTTGGTGGGCAGGGGTAGCTATGGCTACACCTTC. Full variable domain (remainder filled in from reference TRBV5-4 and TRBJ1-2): ETGVTQSPTHLIKTRGQQVTLRCSSQSGHNTVSWYQQALGQGPQFIFQYYREEENGRGNFPPRFSGLQFPNYSSELNVNALELDDSALYLCASSLVGRGSYGYTFGSGTRLTVV.

CDR3 loop: CASSHGQGARPEAFF. CDR3 in DNA: TGTGCCAGCAGCCACGGACAGGGGGCGCGCCCTGAAGCTTTCTTT. This rearrangement joins TRBV12-1 to TRBJ1-1; TRBD1, the D gene given by the table, was not confirmed from the DNA. TRBV12-1 constitutes a pseudogene. The CDR3 is made up of 15 amino acids.

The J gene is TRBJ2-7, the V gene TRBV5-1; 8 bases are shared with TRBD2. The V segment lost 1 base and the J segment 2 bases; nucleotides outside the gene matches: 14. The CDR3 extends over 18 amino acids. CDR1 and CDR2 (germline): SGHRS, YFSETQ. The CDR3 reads CASSLRTSSTRTPYEQYF. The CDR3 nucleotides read TGCGCCAGCAGCTTGAGGACTAGCTCGACCAGAACCCCCTACGAGCAGTACTTC.

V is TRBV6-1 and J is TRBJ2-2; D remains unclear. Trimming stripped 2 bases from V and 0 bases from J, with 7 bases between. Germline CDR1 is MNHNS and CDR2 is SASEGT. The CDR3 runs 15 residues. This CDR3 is CASSESLSNTGELFF. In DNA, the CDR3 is TGTGCCAGCAGTGAAAGTCTATCGAACACCGGGGAGCTGTTTTTT.

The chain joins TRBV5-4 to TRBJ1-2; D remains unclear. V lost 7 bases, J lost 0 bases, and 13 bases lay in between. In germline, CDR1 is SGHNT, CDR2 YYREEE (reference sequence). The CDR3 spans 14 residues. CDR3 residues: CASGSGYSNYGYTF. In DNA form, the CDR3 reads TGTGCCAGCGGCTCAGGTTATTCTAACTATGGCTACACCTTC.

In DNA, the CDR3 is TGTGCCAGCAGCTTAGATCTGGGAGGTTGGGACAGAACCTACGAGCAGTACTTC. Protein: CASSLDLGGWDRTYEQYF. The V gene is TRBV11-2, the J gene TRBJ2-7; D is possibly TRBD1 (7 bases). CDR3 length: 18 amino acids. The V end was cut by 0 bases, the J end by 2 bases, with 20 bases between. Germline V gene data show CDR1 as SGHAT and CDR2 as FQNNGV.

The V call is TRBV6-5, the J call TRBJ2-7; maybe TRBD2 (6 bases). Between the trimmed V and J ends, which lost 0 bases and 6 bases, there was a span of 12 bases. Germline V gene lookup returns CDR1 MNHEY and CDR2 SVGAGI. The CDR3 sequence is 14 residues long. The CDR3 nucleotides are TGTGCCAGCAGTTACTCACGGGAGATGCTCGAGCAGTACTTC. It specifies CASSYSREMLEQYF.

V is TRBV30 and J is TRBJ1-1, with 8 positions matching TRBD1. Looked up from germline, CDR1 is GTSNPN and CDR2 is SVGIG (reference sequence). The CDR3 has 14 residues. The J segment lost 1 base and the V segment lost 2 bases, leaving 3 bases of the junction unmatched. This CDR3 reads CAWSTGQGNTEAFF. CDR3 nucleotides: TGTGCCTGGAGTACAGGACAGGGGAACACTGAAGCTTTCTTT.

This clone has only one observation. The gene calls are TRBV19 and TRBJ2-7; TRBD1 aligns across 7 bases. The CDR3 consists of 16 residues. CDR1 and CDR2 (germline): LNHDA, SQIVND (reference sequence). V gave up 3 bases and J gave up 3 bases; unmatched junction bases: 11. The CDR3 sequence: CASSMFPTGMGYEQYF. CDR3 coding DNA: TGTGCCAGTAGTATGTTTCCGACAGGGATGGGCTACGAGCAGTACTTC.

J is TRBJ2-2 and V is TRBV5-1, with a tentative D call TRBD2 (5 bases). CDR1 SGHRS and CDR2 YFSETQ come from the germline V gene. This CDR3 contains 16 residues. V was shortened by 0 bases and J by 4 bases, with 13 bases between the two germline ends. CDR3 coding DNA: TGCGCCAGCAGCTTGGCCAGCGGTTTGGGCACCGGGGAGCTGTTTTTT. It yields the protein CASSLASGLGTGELFF. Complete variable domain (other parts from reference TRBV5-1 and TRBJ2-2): KAGVTQTPRYLIKTRGQQVTLSCSPISGHRSVSWYQQTPGQGLQFLFEYFSETQRNKGNFPGRFSGRQFSNSRSEMNVSTLELGDSALYLCASSLASGLGTGELFFGEGSRLTVL.

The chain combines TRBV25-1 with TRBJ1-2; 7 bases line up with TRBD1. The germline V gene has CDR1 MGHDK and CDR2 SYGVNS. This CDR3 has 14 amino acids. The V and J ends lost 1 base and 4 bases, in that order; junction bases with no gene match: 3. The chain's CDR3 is CASSEWGDSYGYTF. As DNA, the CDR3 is TGTGCCAGCAGTGAATGGGGGGACAGCTATGGCTACACCTTC.

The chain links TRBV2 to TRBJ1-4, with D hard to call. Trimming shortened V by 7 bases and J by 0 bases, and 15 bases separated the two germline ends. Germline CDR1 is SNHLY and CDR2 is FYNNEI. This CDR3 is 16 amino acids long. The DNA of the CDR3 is TGTGCCAGCACCCGAAGTCGAGTATCAACTAATGAAAAACTGTTTTTT. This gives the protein CASTRSRVSTNEKLFF.

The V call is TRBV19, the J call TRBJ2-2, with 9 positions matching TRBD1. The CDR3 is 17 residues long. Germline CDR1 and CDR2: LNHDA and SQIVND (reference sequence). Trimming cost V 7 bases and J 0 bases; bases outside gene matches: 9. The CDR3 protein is CASKGTGSPTNTGELFF. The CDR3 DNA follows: TGTGCCAGTAAAGGGACAGGGTCGCCGACGAACACCGGGGAGCTGTTTTTT.

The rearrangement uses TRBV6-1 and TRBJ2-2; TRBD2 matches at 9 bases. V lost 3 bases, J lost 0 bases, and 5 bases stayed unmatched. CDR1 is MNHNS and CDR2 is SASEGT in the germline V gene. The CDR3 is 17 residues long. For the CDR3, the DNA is TGTGCCAGCAGTGAGGCGGGAGGGCCTACGAACACCGGGGAGCTGTTTTTT. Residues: CASSEAGGPTNTGELFF.

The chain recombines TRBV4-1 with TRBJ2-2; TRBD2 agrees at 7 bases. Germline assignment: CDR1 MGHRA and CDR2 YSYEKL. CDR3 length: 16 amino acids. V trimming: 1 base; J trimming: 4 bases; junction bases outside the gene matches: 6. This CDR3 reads CASSQVLGRATGELFF. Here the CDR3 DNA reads TGCGCCAGCAGCCAAGTGCTGGGGAGGGCCACCGGGGAGCTGTTTTTT.

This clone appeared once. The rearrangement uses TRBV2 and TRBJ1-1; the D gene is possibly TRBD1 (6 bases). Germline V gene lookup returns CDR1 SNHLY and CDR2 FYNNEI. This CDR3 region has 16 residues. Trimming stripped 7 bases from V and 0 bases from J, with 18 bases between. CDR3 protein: CASTRNQGSLNTEAFF. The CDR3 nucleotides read TGTGCCAGCACTCGAAACCAGGGGTCGCTGAACACTGAAGCTTTCTTT.

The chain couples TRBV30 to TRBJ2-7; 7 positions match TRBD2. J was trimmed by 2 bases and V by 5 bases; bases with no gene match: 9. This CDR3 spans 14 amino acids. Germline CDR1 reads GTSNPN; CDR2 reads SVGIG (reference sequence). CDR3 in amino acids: CAWGPGGGPYEQYF. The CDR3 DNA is TGTGCCTGGGGCCCGGGAGGAGGGCCCTACGAGCAGTACTTC.

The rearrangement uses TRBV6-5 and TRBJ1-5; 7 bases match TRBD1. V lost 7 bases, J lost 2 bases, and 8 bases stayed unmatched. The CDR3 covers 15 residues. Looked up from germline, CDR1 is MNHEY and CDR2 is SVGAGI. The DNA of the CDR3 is TGTGCCAGCAAGGACGGAGGGACAGGCAATCAGCCCCAGCATTTT. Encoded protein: CASKDGGTGNQPQHF.

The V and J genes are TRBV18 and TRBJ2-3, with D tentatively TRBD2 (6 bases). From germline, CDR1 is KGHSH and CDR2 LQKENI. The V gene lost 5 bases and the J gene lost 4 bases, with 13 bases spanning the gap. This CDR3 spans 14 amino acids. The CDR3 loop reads CASSKRERADTQYF. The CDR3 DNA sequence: TGTGCCAGCTCAAAACGGGAGAGGGCAGATACGCAGTATTTT.

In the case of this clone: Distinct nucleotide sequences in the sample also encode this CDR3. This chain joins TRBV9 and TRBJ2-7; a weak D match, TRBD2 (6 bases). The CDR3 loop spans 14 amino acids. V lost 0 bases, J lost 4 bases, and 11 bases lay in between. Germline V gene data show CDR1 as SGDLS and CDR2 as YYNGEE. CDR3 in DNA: TGTGCCAGCAGCGTAGCCGGGGGAGGTTACGAGCAGTACTTC. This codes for CASSVAGGGYEQYF. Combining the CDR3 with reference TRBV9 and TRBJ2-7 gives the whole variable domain DSGVTQTPKHLITATGQRVTLRCSPRSGDLSVYWYQQSLDQGLQFLIQYYNGEERAKGNILERFSAQQFPDLHSELNLSSLELGDSALYFCASSVAGGGYEQYFGPGTRLTVT.

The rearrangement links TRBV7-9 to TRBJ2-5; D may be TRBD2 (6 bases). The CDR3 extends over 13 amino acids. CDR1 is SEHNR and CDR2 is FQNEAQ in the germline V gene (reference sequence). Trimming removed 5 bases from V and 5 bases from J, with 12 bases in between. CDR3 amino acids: CASSPPGRETQYF. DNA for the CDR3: TGTGCCAGCAGCCCTCCGGGGAGGGAGACCCAGTACTTC.